This T cell receptor (beta chain) appears in the sequencing data of a study of T cell responses to AZD1222 COVID-19 vaccine. Study-level results: Per reports, nearly half of all spike-specific TCRs target regions that are unmutated in variants. Spike-specific TCR repertoires showed rising breadth and depth after two AZD1222 doses.

Per germline, CDR1 SNHLY and CDR2 FYNNEI. The CDR3 is 14 residues long. J lost 6 bases, V lost 0 bases, and 4 bases had no gene match. Produced via immunoSEQ multiplex PCR; TCRdb's table is partial and in-frame only. The sample gives around 99,000 clones, around 90% of which show up once; 3.5% to 5% is in the top ten. Details on this clone: The antigen is not known.

Sequencing used peripheral blood, obtained on day 0 of AZD1222 vaccination. The V and J genes are TRBV2 and TRBJ1-1; 7 nucleotides line up with TRBD1. The receptor's source is an adult in good health. CDR3 nucleotide sequence: TGTGCCAGCAGTGAAGCAGTCAGGGGGGCTGAAGCTTTCTTT. Protein product: CASSEAVRGAEAFF.